This section outlines one T cell receptor delta chain sequence together with its context. A much larger clone sits a single nucleotide away, making a read error possible. This CDR3 is also generated by other DNA sequences in the sample. Germline V CDR1 and CDR2: GEAIGNYY, EKD. The CDR3 contains 18 residues. Unmatched junction bases numbered 3, after V lost 1 base and J lost 0 bases. The sample belongs to a study of gamma-delta chains in newborns, infants, children. Study as a whole: Innate gammadelta T cells reportedly expand polyclonally right after birth, driven by microbial exposure, per the title.

TCRdb reprocessed the reads using CATT. The sample carries 4,500 or so delta-chain clones, approximately 3.3% recorded once. The specimen sequenced was blood. The V and J genes are TRDV2 and TRDJ3, with 9 bases that match TRDD3. The sequence was obtained from a child who was a newborn, infant or young child, either healthy, febrile or measles-vaccinated (not recorded which). DNA for the CDR3: TGTGCCTGTGACACAGTACTGGGGGACTCCTGGGACACCCGACAGATGTTTTTC. Amino acids: CACDTVLGDSWDTRQMFF.